Listed below are T cell receptor beta chains from one sample, sequenced in a study. In TCRdb, the 5' RACE reads were re-called with MiXCR into one record per CDR3 protein. The sample has more than 9,000 distinct CDR3 sequences; 17% are singletons. The sample comprised Tregs sorted from a lymph node. These receptors were collected from a female donor with breast cancer. Both conserved end residues are part of each CDR3. The D gene is left open where the match is weak. Clone size is not always given. Where it is, it says once, few, many or a class for expanded clones.

medium-sized	TRBV6-1	TRBJ1-3	.	CASSEGQSSAGNTIYF	TGTGCCAGCAGTGAAGGACAGTCGAGCGCTGGAAACACCATATATTTT
many	TRBV4-2	TRBJ1-2	.	CASSQSDGSYGYTF	TGTGCCAGCAGCCAATCGGACGGGAGCTATGGCTACACCTTC
many	TRBV20-1	TRBJ1-6	.	CSALRLANSPLHF	TGCAGTGCTCTGCGGTTGGCGAATTCACCCCTCCACTTT
medium-sized	TRBV7-2	TRBJ2-1	.	CASSLSGRSYNEQFF	TGTGCCAGCAGCTTGAGCGGGCGCTCCTACAATGAGCAGTTCTTC
medium-sized	TRBV29-1	TRBJ2-2	.	CSVRALANTGELFF	TGCAGCGTCCGGGCCCTCGCGAACACCGGGGAGCTGTTTTTT
.	TRBV11-3	TRBJ2-3	.	CASSQGTGITDTQYF	TGTGCCAGCAGCCAAGGGACGGGAATCACAGATACGCAGTATTTT
few	TRBV28	TRBJ1-5	.	CASSGNRDNQPQHF	TGTGCCAGCAGTGGGAACAGGGATAATCAGCCCCAGCATTTT
.	TRBV7-3	TRBJ1-6	.	CASSVSGNSVNSPLHF	TGTGCCAGCAGCGTATCAGGGAATTCCGTCAATTCACCCCTCCACTTT
medium-sized	TRBV5-1	TRBJ2-2	.	CASSFGPGRDTGELFF	TGCGCCAGCAGCTTCGGACCAGGTCGGGACACCGGGGAGCTGTTTTTT
many	TRBV5-1	TRBJ1-5	TRBD1	CASSFGTGGDQPQHF	TGCGCCAGCAGCTTTGGGACAGGGGGAGATCAGCCCCAGCATTTT
medium-sized	TRBV5-1	TRBJ2-5	.	CASSPGQFQETQYF	TGCGCCAGCAGCCCCGGACAGTTCCAAGAGACCCAGTACTTC
medium-sized	TRBV5-1	TRBJ1-2	.	CASSLGVKADDGYTF	TGCGCCAGCAGCTTGGGGGTCAAAGCCGATGATGGCTACACCTTC
medium-sized	TRBV28	TRBJ2-7	.	CASSLPGLIREQYF	TGTGCCAGCAGTTTACCAGGGTTGATCCGAGAGCAGTACTTC
many	TRBV20-1	TRBJ1-1	.	CSARILGAEAFF	TGCAGTGCTAGGATACTGGGGGCTGAAGCTTTCTTT
.	TRBV20-1	TRBJ2-7	.	CSAVSRGGEQYF	TGCAGTGCCGTTTCAAGGGGGGGGGAGCAGTACTTC
.	TRBV5-1	TRBJ2-1	.	CASSSAEGRDEQFF	TGCGCCAGCAGCTCAGCCGAGGGGCGTGATGAGCAGTTCTTC
many	TRBV20-1	TRBJ2-5	.	CSAREGGWETQYF	TGCAGTGCTAGAGAGGGGGGATGGGAGACCCAGTACTTC
many	TRBV10-3	TRBJ2-6	.	CAISKEGDWANVLTF	TGTGCCATCAGTAAGGAAGGGGATTGGGCCAACGTCCTGACTTTC
medium-sized	TRBV7-8	TRBJ2-2	TRBD2	CASSSPGLAARTGELFF	TGTGCCAGCAGCTCTCCGGGACTAGCGGCTAGGACCGGGGAGCTGTTTTTT
.	TRBV29-1	TRBJ2-1	.	CSVERGSREQFF	TGCAGCGTTGAAAGAGGTTCGCGGGAGCAGTTCTTC
.	TRBV6-1	TRBJ2-4	TRBD1	CASVGRGQGKNIQYF	TGTGCCAGCGTTGGGCGGGGACAGGGAAAAAACATTCAGTACTTC
many	TRBV4-2	TRBJ2-2	.	CASSQEDRNTGELFF	TGTGCCAGCAGCCAAGAGGACCGGAACACCGGGGAGCTGTTTTTT
.	TRBV7-6	TRBJ1-1	.	CASSLKSGSEAFF	TGTGCCAGCAGCTTAAAATCCGGATCCGAAGCTTTCTTT
.	TRBV28	TRBJ2-1	.	CASTDPGTLSSEQFF	TGTGCCAGCACCGACCCAGGGACTTTGAGCAGTGAGCAGTTCTTC
.	TRBV12-3/TRBV12-4	TRBJ2-5	TRBD2	CASRGSLAGVMETQYF	TGCGCCAGCAGAGGGAGTCTAGCGGGAGTCATGGAGACCCAGTACTTC
.	TRBV18	TRBJ1-1	.	CASSPTLEAAEAFF	TGTGCCAGCTCACCAACCCTTGAAGCGGCTGAAGCTTTCTTT
medium-sized	TRBV21-1	TRBJ2-3	.	CASSKEGGRRTDTQYF	TGTGCCAGCAGCAAAGAGGGCGGGAGGCGCACAGATACGCAGTATTTT
many	TRBV3-1	TRBJ2-3	TRBD1	CASRGGTGPTDTQYF	TGTGCCAGCAGGGGTGGGACAGGACCCACAGATACGCAGTATTTT
.	TRBV30	TRBJ2-1	.	CASASESSYNEHFF	TGTGCCTCCGCCAGCGAGAGCTCCTACAATGAGCATTTCTTC
medium-sized	TRBV7-2	TRBJ2-7	.	CASIEVLTGFDLYF	TGTGCCAGCATAGAGGTACTAACAGGGTTTGACCTGTACTTC
medium-sized	TRBV5-6	TRBJ2-1	.	CASSFFLQSSYNEQFF	TGTGCCAGCAGCTTCTTCCTCCAAAGCTCCTACAATGAGCAGTTCTTC
many	TRBV12-3/TRBV12-4	TRBJ2-7	TRBD1	CASSLFGTGSYEQYF	TGTGCCAGCAGTTTATTTGGGACAGGATCCTACGAGCAGTACTTC
many	TRBV2	TRBJ2-1	.	CAPLARPYNEQFF	TGTGCCCCTCTAGCGAGACCCTACAATGAGCAGTTCTTC
medium-sized	TRBV5-1	TRBJ2-2	TRBD2	CASSSPGGDSGELFF	TGCGCCAGCAGCTCCCCGGGGGGGGACTCGGGGGAGCTGTTTTTT
many	TRBV12-3/TRBV12-4	TRBJ2-3	TRBD2	CASRASGSETSTDTQYF	TGTGCCAGCAGGGCTAGCGGGAGTGAAACTAGCACAGATACGCAGTATTTT
.	TRBV5-1	TRBJ1-1	.	CASSLDGGRNTEAFF	TGCGCCAGCAGCTTGGACGGGGGGCGGAACACTGAAGCTTTCTTT
medium-sized	TRBV7-3	TRBJ2-1	.	CASSLGGGDFYNEQFF	TGTGCCAGCAGCTTAGGGGGAGGCGACTTCTACAATGAGCAGTTCTTC
few	TRBV29-1	TRBJ2-5	TRBD2	CSVYVSGLEAQYF	TGCAGCGTTTATGTTAGCGGGTTGGAGGCCCAGTACTTC
many	TRBV4-2	TRBJ2-2	TRBD2	CASSQGFLTGGNTGELFF	TGTGCCAGCAGCCAAGGATTCCTGACGGGAGGGAACACCGGGGAGCTGTTTTTT
medium-sized	TRBV29-1	TRBJ2-7	.	CSVVGQSNYEQYF	TGCAGCGTTGTAGGGCAGTCCAACTACGAGCAGTACTTC
many	TRBV5-1	TRBJ2-1	TRBD2	CASSSLAGAGEQFF	TGCGCCAGCAGCTCCCTAGCGGGAGCGGGCGAGCAGTTCTTC
medium-sized	TRBV11-2	TRBJ1-2	.	CASSPSQHRNYGYTF	TGTGCCAGCAGCCCCTCCCAGCACCGTAACTATGGCTACACCTTC
.	TRBV10-3	TRBJ2-3	TRBD1	CAISYTRDSTQYF	TGTGCCATCAGCTACACCCGGGACAGTACGCAGTATTTT
.	TRBV20-1	TRBJ1-5	.	CSASEQGPNQPQHF	TGCAGTGCCAGCGAACAGGGCCCCAATCAGCCCCAGCATTTT
.	TRBV19	TRBJ1-5	.	CASNKNAGQQPQHF	TGTGCCAGTAATAAGAACGCAGGGCAACAGCCCCAGCATTTT